These 28 T cell receptor beta chains originate from one sample sequenced in a study of long-term antiretroviral therapy in people with HIV. Investigators performed immunoSEQ version v3.0 at survey level. Here immunoSEQ multiplex PCR was the method, and the copy in TCRdb shows in-frame clones only, minus some. The data contain about 33,000 clones, roughly 96% of them singletons. The material sequenced was unsorted PBMCs, taken 6.5 to 6.6 years after starting antiretroviral therapy. Receptors were obtained from a man aged 25 to 40 with HIV.

The CDR3 region is CASSFDSYEQYF. CDR3 sequence (DNA): TGTGCCAGCAGCTTTGACAGCTACGAGCAGTACTTC. The rearrangement links TRBV7-9 to TRBJ2-7; the D gene is possibly TRBD1 (5 bases). Germline V gene lookup returns CDR1 SEHNR and CDR2 FQNEAQ (reference sequence). Trimming pared 3 bases from V and 3 bases from J, leaving 6 bases between. The length of the CDR3 is 12 residues.

The CDR3 spells CASSWDSPGDTQYF. Written as DNA, the CDR3 is TGTGCCAGCAGTTGGGACTCCCCGGGAGATACGCAGTATTTT. The V call is TRBV6-1, the J call TRBJ2-3; D perhaps matches TRBD2 (6 bases). The CDR3 contains 14 residues. Germline V CDR1 and CDR2: MNHNS, SASEGT. V shed 5 bases and J shed 5 bases, with 14 bases lying between them.

The chain links TRBV13 to TRBJ2-2, with TRBD1 as a possible D gene (6 bases). Germline V gene lookup returns CDR1 PRHDT and CDR2 FYEKMQ (reference sequence). V was pared by 6 bases and J by 0 bases, with 11 bases between. The CDR3 is 15 residues long. CDR3 DNA: TGTGCCAGCAGTCCGGGACACCCGAACACCGGGGAGCTGTTTTTT. This sequence encodes CASSPGHPNTGELFF.

The chain is built from TRBV10-3 and TRBJ1-1; D may be TRBD1 (5 bases). The germline V gene has CDR1 ENHRY and CDR2 SYGVKD. The CDR3 loop spans 14 amino acids. The V gene lost 3 bases and the J gene lost 2 bases, with 10 bases spanning the gap. This chain's CDR3 is CAISDRDGNTEAFF. CDR3 DNA sequence: TGTGCCATCAGTGACAGGGATGGAAACACTGAAGCTTTCTTT.

The chain has TRBV9 and TRBJ1-1; D uncertain. The V end was cut by 4 bases, the J end by 2 bases, with 12 bases between. The length of the CDR3 is 14 residues. Germline V CDR1 and CDR2: SGDLS, YYNGEE. DNA of the CDR3: TGTGCCAGCAGCCCGGCTGGGAGTAACACTGAAGCTTTCTTT. It yields the protein CASSPAGSNTEAFF.

J is TRBJ2-5 and V is TRBV2; a possible D gene is TRBD2 (5 bases). The CDR3 runs to 12 residues. V lost 6 bases, J lost 11 bases, and 16 bases lay in between. CDR1 is SNHLY, CDR2 FYNNEI, per germline. The CDR3 bases are TGTGCCAGCAGACTGACTGGAGGTCCACAGTACTTC. Residues: CASRLTGGPQYF.

The chain links TRBV19 to TRBJ2-7; 11 bases are shared with TRBD2. CDR1 LNHDA and CDR2 SQIVND come from the germline V gene (reference sequence). V dropped 5 bases and J dropped 7; count of bases not matched to a gene: 10. The CDR3 has 15 amino acids. Written as DNA, the CDR3 is TGTGCCAGTAGTTTTACTAGCGGGGGCTTACAGGAGCAGTACTTC. Its translation is CASSFTSGGLQEQYF.

This sequence joins TRBV27 and TRBJ1-4; D call uncertain. V was clipped by 0 bases and J by 8 bases, with 13 bases between them. The CDR3 consists of 15 residues. The germline CDR1 and CDR2 sequences are MNHEY and SMNVEV (reference sequence). The CDR3 DNA reads TGTGCCAGCAGTTTATCGATGGGGTTCGGGGAAAAACTGTTTTTT. Encoded protein: CASSLSMGFGEKLFF.

The J gene is TRBJ2-2, the V gene TRBV7-9; 8 positions match TRBD2. V shed 5 bases and J 2 bases; nucleotides not matched to a gene: 10. CDR3 length: 17 amino acids. Germline assignment: CDR1 SEHNR and CDR2 FQNEAQ (reference sequence). DNA for the CDR3: TGTGCCAGCAGCCGGAGAGCGACTAGCGATAACACCGGGGAGCTGTTTTTT. It encodes CASSRRATSDNTGELFF.

V and J are TRBV13 and TRBJ2-6; D ambiguous. The CDR3 is 14 amino acids. Trimming stripped 2 bases from V and 1 base from J, with 3 bases between. The germline V gene encodes CDR1 PRHDT and CDR2 FYEKMQ (reference sequence). The chain's CDR3 is CASSLRSGANVLTF. The CDR3 region has the DNA TGTGCCAGCAGCTTACGATCTGGGGCCAACGTCCTGACTTTC.

V gene TRBV7-9 combines with J gene TRBJ2-3, with D possibly being TRBD2 (5 bases). Germline CDR1 and CDR2: SEHNR and FQNEAQ (reference sequence). The CDR3 is made up of 16 amino acids. V lost 1 base to trimming and J lost 1 base, with 12 bases between them. CDR3 nucleotide sequence: TGTGCCAGCAGCTTAGGCCCCGGGGTTGGCACAGATACGCAGTATTTT. The encoded protein is CASSLGPGVGTDTQYF. The whole variable domain, remainder taken from reference TRBV7-9 and TRBJ2-3, is DTGVSQNPRHKITKRGQNVTFRCDPISEHNRLYWYRQTLGQGPEFLTYFQNEAQLEKSRLLSDRFSAERPKGSFSTLEIQRTEQGDSAMYLCASSLGPGVGTDTQYFGPGTRLTVL.

The CDR3: CASSSISGRAGNTQYF. The CDR3 nucleotides are TGTGCCAGCAGCTCAATAAGCGGGAGGGCCGGGAATACGCAGTATTTT. The gene calls are TRBV11-2 and TRBJ2-3; 10 positions match TRBD2. CDR1 and CDR2 (germline): SGHAT, FQNNGV. Trimming removed 4 bases from V and 7 bases from J; junction bases left unmatched: 11. The CDR3 contains 16 residues. The full variable domain, rest sourced from reference TRBV11-2 and TRBJ2-3, is EAGVAQSPRYKIIEKRQSVAFWCNPISGHATLYWYQQILGQGPKLLIQFQNNGVVDDSQLPKDRFSAERLKGVDSTLKIQPAKLEDSAVYLCASSSISGRAGNTQYFGPGTRLTVL.

V is TRBV29-1 and J is TRBJ1-1; 7 nucleotides agree with TRBD1. This CDR3 comprises 13 residues. The V segment lost 5 bases and the J segment 4 bases; nucleotides outside the gene matches: 7. Per germline, CDR1 SQVTM and CDR2 ANQGSEA. The CDR3 DNA reads as TGCAGCGTTCAGGGGGTGGAAAGCACTGAAGCTTTCTTT. This gives the protein CSVQGVESTEAFF.

The CDR3 spells CASSPPGLAGDTGELFF. DNA of the CDR3: TGTGCCAGCAGTCCGCCGGGACTAGCGGGAGACACCGGGGAGCTGTTTTTT. V and J are TRBV27 and TRBJ2-2; TRBD2 matches 14 bases. The CDR3 runs 17 residues. The trim removed 5 bases at V and 3 bases at J, leaving 5 bases unmatched. Germline loops: CDR1 MNHEY, CDR2 SMNVEV (reference sequence).

The J gene is TRBJ1-2, the V gene TRBV7-2; D unresolved. The CDR3 extends over 14 amino acids. CDR1 is SGHTA, CDR2 FQGNSA, per germline. Trimming cost V 0 bases and J 10 bases, with 15 bases left between them. The CDR3 DNA reads as TGTGCCAGCAGCTTAGCAGGTTTCCACATTGACTACACCTTC. It translates to CASSLAGFHIDYTF.

The chain recombines TRBV19 with TRBJ1-2; 12 bases fit TRBD1. With V trimmed by 3 bases and J by 3 bases, 14 bases remained unmatched. The CDR3 length is 19 residues. The germline gives CDR1 LNHDA, CDR2 SQIVND (reference sequence). This CDR3 is CASSIYAVLGTGGHYGYTF. CDR3 coding DNA: TGTGCCAGTAGTATCTATGCGGTTTTGGGGACAGGGGGCCACTATGGCTACACCTTC.

This chain uses TRBV9 with TRBJ2-6; D gene uncertain. CDR3 size: 14 residues. Trimming took 4 bases from V and 4 from J, leaving 9 bases between them. CDR1 is SGDLS, CDR2 YYNGEE, per germline. The CDR3 nucleotides read TGTGCCAGCAGCTTAGGGTCCGGGGCCAACGTCCTGACTTTC. This sequence encodes CASSLGSGANVLTF.

The chain couples TRBV7-8 to TRBJ2-1, with 14 bases lining up with TRBD2. The CDR3 has 16 amino acids. The V gene end was trimmed by 2 bases and the J gene end by 8 bases; junction bases not matched to a gene: 5. From germline, CDR1 is SGHVS and CDR2 FQNEAQ. Here the CDR3 reads CASSLRGLAGAYEQFF. Here the CDR3 DNA reads TGTGCCAGCAGCTTAAGGGGACTAGCGGGAGCTTATGAGCAGTTCTTC.

The gene calls are TRBV9 and TRBJ2-3; TRBD2 matches 9 bases. CDR3 length: 17 amino acids. Germline CDR1 and CDR2: SGDLS and YYNGEE. The V segment lost 3 bases and the J segment 2 bases; nucleotides outside the gene matches: 10. The CDR3: CASSAGVAGGFTDTQYF. CDR3 bases: TGTGCCAGCAGCGCGGGGGTGGCGGGAGGGTTCACAGATACGCAGTATTTT.

The gene calls are TRBV7-9 and TRBJ1-6; tentative D call: TRBD1 (6 bases). Germline loops: CDR1 SEHNR, CDR2 FQNEAQ (reference sequence). The CDR3 length is 13 residues. V was shortened by 10 bases and J by 7 bases, with 14 bases between the two germline ends. The CDR3 protein is CATKRTVNSPLHF. In nucleotides, the CDR3 is TGTGCCACCAAGAGGACAGTGAATTCACCCCTCCACTTT.

V is TRBV9 and J is TRBJ1-1; D might be TRBD1 (5 bases). Deletions cut 0 bases from V and 1 base from J, with 13 bases between. Germline CDR1 is SGDLS and CDR2 is YYNGEE. There are 16 residues in the CDR3. CDR3 sequence (DNA): TGTGCCAGCAGCGTAGGGTGGGGCCAGACGAACACTGAAGCTTTCTTT. Translating gives CASSVGWGQTNTEAFF.

The chain is built from TRBV13 and TRBJ2-7; 7 bases match TRBD2. CDR3 size: 16 residues. With V trimmed by 0 bases and J by 3 bases, 8 bases remained unmatched. Germline CDR1 PRHDT, CDR2 FYEKMQ (reference sequence). CDR3: CASSLGAGVRLYEQYF. CDR3 coding DNA: TGTGCCAGCAGCTTAGGCGCGGGGGTCCGCCTCTACGAGCAGTACTTC.

The genes are TRBV7-8 and TRBJ2-6; no firm D call. The CDR3 is made up of 15 amino acids. Germline lookup yields CDR1 SGHVS and CDR2 FQNEAQ. Deletions cut 1 base from V and 0 bases from J, with 4 bases between. CDR3 DNA sequence: TGTGCCAGCAGCTTAGTGGGCTCTGGGGCCAACGTCCTGACTTTC. It codes for CASSLVGSGANVLTF.

V and J are TRBV5-4 and TRBJ1-2; 8 nucleotides align to TRBD1. With 1 base clipped from V and 4 bases from J, the junction kept 9 bases outside the gene matches. The CDR3 contains 16 residues. Germline V gene sequence: CDR1 SGHNT, CDR2 YYREEE (reference sequence). CDR3: CASSLWTGLTSYGYTF. Written as DNA, the CDR3 is TGTGCCAGCAGCTTGTGGACAGGGCTAACTAGCTATGGCTACACCTTC.

This chain uses TRBV6-6 with TRBJ1-4; no clear D. Trimming shortened V by 8 bases and J by 8 bases, and 9 bases separated the two germline ends. This CDR3 spans 11 amino acids. Germline V gene sequence: CDR1 MNHNY, CDR2 SVGAGI (reference sequence). The CDR3 is CASELAEKLFF. CDR3 in DNA: TGTGCCAGCGAGCTAGCAGAAAAACTGTTTTTT.

This chain links TRBV19 with TRBJ1-5; tentatively, D is TRBD1 (6 bases). The germline CDR1 and CDR2 sequences are LNHDA and SQIVND (reference sequence). The V gene lost 6 bases and the J gene lost 4 bases, with 13 bases spanning the gap. This CDR3 has 14 amino acids. In DNA, the CDR3 is TGTGCCAGTAGCCCCCCGGGGGCAAATCAGCCCCAGCATTTT. Amino acids: CASSPPGANQPQHF.

The rearrangement links TRBV5-5 to TRBJ2-5; D tentatively reads TRBD1 or TRBD2 (6 bases each). CDR1 is SGHKS, CDR2 YYEKEE, per germline (reference sequence). Trimming stripped 0 bases from V and 2 bases from J, with 11 bases between. The CDR3 runs 15 residues. This chain's CDR3 is CASSLVGGWQETQYF. The CDR3, as DNA: TGTGCCAGCAGCTTGGTGGGGGGCTGGCAAGAGACCCAGTACTTC.

As to this clone: Compared with germline, one end of the junction differs, possibly owing to a read error. The V gene is TRBV15, the J gene TRBJ2-1; D is perhaps TRBD2 (5 bases). This CDR3 comprises 17 residues. Germline V CDR1 and CDR2: LNHNV, YYDKDF (reference sequence). CDR3 DNA sequence: TGTGCCACCAGCGGAGAGGCCCGGCGGGCCCAGTACAATGAGCAGTTCTTC. Residues: CATSGEARRAQYNEQFF.